This entry lists 21 T cell receptor beta chains sequenced from one sample in a study of T cell responses to AZD1222 COVID-19 vaccine. Assay used: immunoSEQ multiplex PCR; TCRdb lists only in-frame clones, some missing. The sample has about 190,000 clones, about nine tenths seen once. This material consisted of peripheral blood, taken on day 0 of AZD1222 vaccination. The origin of the receptors is an adult in good health.

The chain combines TRBV11-2 with TRBJ1-1, with D unresolved. Between the trimmed V and J ends, which lost 0 bases and 6 bases, there was a span of 8 bases. The CDR3 has 13 residues. CDR1 is SGHAT, CDR2 FQNNGV, per germline. CDR3 residues: CASSLEVSSEAFF. Written as DNA, the CDR3 is TGTGCCAGCAGCTTAGAAGTTTCCTCTGAAGCTTTCTTT.

The chain uses TRBV5-1 and TRBJ2-3, with D perhaps matching TRBD1 or TRBD2 (6 bases each). This CDR3 is built from 15 residues. Deletions cut 3 bases from V and 0 bases from J, with 11 bases between. Germline V gene sequence: CDR1 SGHRS, CDR2 YFSETQ. The CDR3 region is CASSWGDISTDTQYF. Written as DNA, the CDR3 is TGCGCCAGCAGCTGGGGGGACATCAGCACAGATACGCAGTATTTT.

This clone was recorded only once. J is TRBJ2-1 and V is TRBV7-3; TRBD2 matches at 7 bases. V was pared by 3 bases and J by 10 bases, with 6 bases of the junction left unmatched. Germline-derived CDR1 and CDR2 are SGHTA and FQGTGA. CDR3 length equals 13 residues. The CDR3 sequence is CASSFQSSGEQFF. CDR3 bases: TGTGCCAGCAGCTTCCAATCTAGCGGAGAGCAGTTCTTC.

This clone was counted once. The chain links TRBV21-1 to TRBJ1-5; the table assigns TRBD1, which was not confirmed against the DNA. TRBV21-1 has pseudogene status. This CDR3 has 21 amino acids. For the CDR3, the DNA is TGTGCCAGCAGCAAAACCCTTGGTGGGTGGAGACAAAGGGGAAGCAATCAGCCCCAGCATTTT. Protein sequence: CASSKTLGGWRQRGSNQPQHF.

V gene TRBV7-3 combines with J gene TRBJ1-3, with a possible D match to TRBD1 (6 bases). Germline V CDR1 and CDR2: SGHTA, FQGTGA. V lost 5 bases and J 4 bases, leaving 9 bases between the germline ends. The CDR3 has 13 amino acids. The CDR3 DNA is TGTGCCAGCAGCATCGGACAGGGAAACACCATATATTTT. Amino acids: CASSIGQGNTIYF.

This clone has a single count. The chain combines TRBV19 with TRBJ2-7, with 8 bases fitting TRBD1. Germline CDR1 and CDR2: LNHDA and SQIVND (reference sequence). The CDR3 is made up of 17 amino acids. The V gene end was trimmed by 4 bases and the J gene end by 5 bases; junction bases not matched to a gene: 16. CDR3 DNA: TGTGCCAGTAGTACCACCCCGGACAGGGAGGATTTCGACGAGCAGTACTTC. It codes for CASSTTPDREDFDEQYF.

This chain links TRBV29-1 with TRBJ2-6; weak D call: TRBD1 (5 bases). Germline V gene lookup returns CDR1 SQVTM and CDR2 ANQGSEA. The CDR3 sequence is 14 residues long. V lost 5 bases and J lost 2, with 10 bases in between. CDR3 DNA sequence: TGCAGCGTTAAAACAGGTACTGGGGCCAACGTCCTGACTTTC. Its protein is CSVKTGTGANVLTF.

CDR3 nucleotides: TGTGCCACCAGCAGAGGTCGGGCCCATATTGATGAGCAGTTCTTC. Translated, it gives CATSRGRAHIDEQFF. V gene TRBV15 combines with J gene TRBJ2-1; D is ambiguous. The germline V gene has CDR1 LNHNV and CDR2 YYDKDF (reference sequence). V was cut by 1 base and J by 8 bases, with 15 bases left in between. CDR3 length equals 15 residues.

The CDR3 bases are TGTGCCAGCACCTCGACCACAGATACGCAGTATTTT. It yields the protein CASTSTTDTQYF. This sequence joins TRBV7-2 and TRBJ2-3, with D uncertain. The CDR3 sequence is 12 residues long. CDR1 SGHTA and CDR2 FQGNSA come from the germline V gene. The V end was cut by 7 bases, the J end by 2 bases, with 7 bases between. Based on the CDR3 plus reference TRBV7-2 and TRBJ2-3, the full variable domain is GAGVSQSPSNKVTEKGKDVELRCDPISGHTALYWYRQSLGQGLEFLIYFQGNSAPDKSGLPSDRFSAERTGGSVSTLTIQRTQQEDSAVYLCASTSTTDTQYFGPGTRLTVL.

The chain combines TRBV7-9 with TRBJ1-1; maybe TRBD1 (6 bases). Germline-derived CDR1 and CDR2 are SEHNR and FQNEAQ (reference sequence). The V end was cut by 4 bases, the J end by 0 bases, with 9 bases between. The CDR3 loop spans 14 amino acids. The CDR3 protein is CASSSGALNTEAFF. The CDR3 bases are TGTGCCAGCAGCTCAGGGGCGCTGAACACTGAAGCTTTCTTT. The full variable domain, its missing parts supplied by reference TRBV7-9 and TRBJ1-1, is DTGVSQNPRHKITKRGQNVTFRCDPISEHNRLYWYRQTLGQGPEFLTYFQNEAQLEKSRLLSDRFSAERPKGSFSTLEIQRTEQGDSAMYLCASSSGALNTEAFFGQGTRLTVV.

Remarks on this clone: The same CDR3 arises from other DNA sequences in this sample as well. The chain carries TRBV27 and TRBJ2-7; D ambiguous. The CDR3 spans 12 residues. Germline V gene lookup returns CDR1 MNHEY and CDR2 SMNVEV (reference sequence). Trimming shortened V by 2 bases and J by 4 bases, and 6 bases separated the two germline ends. CDR3 nucleotide sequence: TGTGCCAGCAGTTTAGGTGGTTACGAGCAGTACTTC. Translated: CASSLGGYEQYF.

The V and J genes are TRBV3-1 (or the pseudogene TRBV3-2) and TRBJ1-1, with D tentatively TRBD1 (5 bases). The CDR3 has 15 amino acids. Germline loops: CDR1 LGHDT, CDR2 YNNKEL (reference sequence). V lost 4 bases to trimming and J lost 4 bases, with 16 bases between them. The CDR3 DNA reads TGTGCCAGCAGCCCACCGTGGGGCGACGGCACTGAAGCTTTCTTT. Translated, it gives CASSPPWGDGTEAFF.

J is TRBJ2-1 and V is TRBV6-2 or TRBV6-3, with a tentative D call TRBD2 (7 bases). Per germline, CDR1 MNHEY and CDR2 SVGEGT. The CDR3 has 13 residues. V lost 2 bases and J 7 bases, leaving 9 bases between the germline ends. The CDR3 loop reads CASSYRGANEQFF. The DNA of the CDR3 is TGTGCCAGCAGTTACCGGGGGGCAAATGAGCAGTTCTTC.

The V gene is TRBV3-1 (or the pseudogene TRBV3-2), the J gene TRBJ2-3, with D tentatively TRBD2 (6 bases). This CDR3 is 14 amino acids long. Germline V gene lookup returns CDR1 LGHDT and CDR2 YNNKEL (reference sequence). V shed 4 bases and J shed 3 bases, with 11 bases lying between them. Written as DNA, the CDR3 is TGTGCCAGCAGCCTCGGACGGGAGACAGATACGCAGTATTTT. It yields the protein CASSLGRETDTQYF.

The chain combines TRBV5-1 with TRBJ1-6; D possibly corresponds to TRBD1 (5 bases). Germline V gene lookup returns CDR1 SGHRS and CDR2 YFSETQ. This CDR3 has 16 amino acids. Trimming took 0 bases from V and 3 from J, leaving 10 bases between them. Here the CDR3 DNA reads TGCGCCAGCAGCTTGGAAGCAGGGCGCTATAATTCACCCCTCCACTTT. Protein sequence: CASSLEAGRYNSPLHF.

V is TRBV3-1 (or the pseudogene TRBV3-2) and J is TRBJ2-3, with D unresolved. Germline-derived CDR1 and CDR2 are LGHDT and YNNKEL (reference sequence). The CDR3 consists of 12 residues. V was pared by 5 bases and J by 3 bases, with 6 bases between. The CDR3 here is CASSYTTDTQYF. Here the CDR3 DNA reads TGTGCCAGCAGCTACACGACAGATACGCAGTATTTT.

This rearrangement joins TRBV9 to TRBJ2-3, with D tentatively TRBD2 (6 bases). CDR1 and CDR2 from the germline V gene are SGDLS and YYNGEE. The CDR3 is 15 amino acids. Trimming stripped 1 base from V and 6 bases from J, with 15 bases between. The CDR3 loop reads CASSVSGSLVDTQYF. The CDR3 DNA reads TGTGCCAGCAGCGTAAGCGGGTCCCTTGTGGATACGCAGTATTTT.

V usage is TRBV28 and J usage is TRBJ2-5, with unresolved D. V was trimmed by 4 bases and J by 13 bases, leaving 19 bases between them. This CDR3 region has 13 residues. In germline, CDR1 is MDHEN, CDR2 SYDVKM. The CDR3 protein is CASSSAVVRTTYF. CDR3 nucleotide sequence: TGTGCCAGCAGTTCCGCGGTCGTCCGCACCACGTACTTC. Full variable domain (remainder filled in from reference TRBV28 and TRBJ2-5): DVKVTQSSRYLVKRTGEKVFLECVQDMDHENMFWYRQDPGLGLRLIYFSYDVKMKEKGDIPEGYSVSREKKERFSLILESASTNQTSMYLCASSSAVVRTTYFGPGTRLLVL.

This clone was counted a single time. The chain links TRBV19 to TRBJ1-1, with a possible D match to TRBD1 (5 bases). Trimming took off 5 bases at V and 1 base at J, with 17 bases between the two ends. From germline, CDR1 is LNHDA and CDR2 SQIVND (reference sequence). CDR3 length equals 16 residues. The CDR3: CASSPYQGTGNTEAFF. The CDR3 region has the DNA TGTGCCAGTAGTCCATACCAAGGTACAGGGAACACTGAAGCTTTCTTT.

J is TRBJ2-4 and V is TRBV19; TRBD1 is a possible D gene (6 bases). Germline-derived CDR1 and CDR2 are LNHDA and SQIVND (reference sequence). V was pared by 6 bases and J by 2 bases, with 17 bases between. This CDR3 has 16 residues. The CDR3 reads CASRRDSQGPKNIQYF. CDR3 in DNA: TGTGCCAGTAGAAGGGATTCACAGGGCCCCAAAAACATTCAGTACTTC.

The chain employs TRBV29-1 and TRBJ1-2, with D possibly being TRBD1 (6 bases). The V gene's germline CDR1 is SQVTM and CDR2 ANQGSEA. CDR3 length equals 14 residues. Trimming cost V 4 bases and J 5 bases, with 17 bases left between them. CDR3 nucleotide sequence: TGCAGCGTTGGTCAGACAGGCATTGGGTATGGCTACACCTTC. Translation: CSVGQTGIGYGYTF.